This TCR beta chain was observed in a study of regulatory dendritic cells for organ transplantation. On the study more broadly: Monocytes received vitamin D3 on days 0 and 4, IL-10 on day 4.

Allogeneic regulatory or mature dendritic cells were co-cultured for 5 days with CFSE-labeled sorted T cells at 1:10. CD4+ or CD8+ T cells were sorted as naive CD45RA+ or memory CD45RO+. The table came from immunoSEQ multiplex PCR; TCRdb's copy has only in-frame clones and leaves some out. Counted here are about 4,000 clones, less than 80% occurring once; the ten biggest clones make up roughly 24%. General study findings and limits: Memory T cells were less diverse than naive, with memory CD8+ most oligoclonal. Considerable individual heterogeneity was seen in alloreactive memory CD8+ T cells.

The CDR3 covers 15 residues. The V gene's germline CDR1 is SEHNR and CDR2 FQNEAQ (reference sequence). In its sample, this clone was seen a few times. The antigen is undetermined. One junction end does not reproduce the germline sequence, and a read error may be involved. V usage is TRBV7-9 and J usage is TRBJ2-1, with 8 bases lining up with TRBD2. The clonotype was recovered from a human donor in good health. The source material was memory CD8+ T cells from blood cultured with dendritic cells. The subset is: CD45RO+ memory T cells. The CDR3 sequence: CASSQVGGGQNEQFF. The CDR3 DNA reads as TGCGCCAGCAGCCAAGTGGGCGGGGGGCAAAATGAGCAGTTCTTC. Combining the CDR3 with reference TRBV7-9 and TRBJ2-1 gives the whole variable domain DTGVSQNPRHKITKRGQNVTFRCDPISEHNRLYWYRQTLGQGPEFLTYFQNEAQLEKSRLLSDRFSAERPKGSFSTLEIQRTEQGDSAMYLCASSQVGGGQNEQFFGPGTRLTVL.